These T cell receptor beta chains were read from a single sample in a study of T cell responses to AZD1222 COVID-19 vaccine. The protocol was immunoSEQ multiplex PCR, while the TCRdb copy is restricted to in-frame clones and leaves out a portion. The sample lists about 160,000 clones; approximately 94% were seen once. This specimen consisted of peripheral blood, obtained 28 days after the second AZD1222 dose. The receptors stem from an adult who received the AZD1222 COVID-19 vaccine. CDR3s include the opening cysteine and the closing phenylalanine or tryptophan.

j_call v_call cdr3_aa
TRBJ1-5 TRBV27 CASSYDRNQPQHF
TRBJ2-7 TRBV2 CASGQDYQLYEQYF
TRBJ2-7 TRBV6-1 CASSERFALYEQYF
TRBJ2-1 TRBV29-1 CSALTANPYNEQFF
TRBJ1-1 TRBV7-3 CASSLIGGNTEAFF
TRBJ1-1 TRBV4-1 CASSQEIRGQGVAEAFF
TRBJ2-1 TRBV7-8 CASSTRHYLLGEQFF
TRBJ2-1 TRBV28 CASSPGLGSYNEQFF
TRBJ1-1 TRBV7-9 CASSQGGEEAFF
TRBJ2-5 TRBV6-2/TRBV6-3 CASSYRPFYTEETQYF
TRBJ2-1 TRBV11-3 CASSLEGGRLYNEQFF
TRBJ2-1 TRBV11-2 CASSLDQGFLVYEQFF
TRBJ1-1 TRBV27 CASTYQSTEAFF
TRBJ2-5 TRBV27 CASSLNRMMETQYF
TRBJ2-2 TRBV30 CAWNSGTNTGELFF
TRBJ2-5 TRBV24-1 CATRALSGETQYF
TRBJ2-4 TRBV27 CASSLSSGSGNIQYF
TRBJ1-1 TRBV18 CASSPTGWENTEAFF
TRBJ1-1 TRBV28 CASSWDREAFF
TRBJ2-7 TRBV7-9 CASSLGGLTYEQYF
TRBJ2-5 TRBV2 CASCGKGEGWETQYF
TRBJ2-7 TRBV18 CASSATSGSDEQYF
TRBJ1-5 TRBV6-2/TRBV6-3 CASSYRNSNQPQHF